This record concerns one TCR beta chain sequence. Its antigen has not been determined. Base qualities are not recorded, but no much larger clone differs from it by a single base. In total, more than 500 healthy bone marrow donors made up the cohort. At the time of sampling, all cohort members were nominally healthy, though unrecorded immune exposures were likely present. The donor was CMV seronegative and was included in the group of a few hundred seronegative cohort members. Each donor provided a peripheral blood sample, and peripheral blood mononuclear cells were used for TCR beta sequencing. The Qiagen DNeasy Blood Extraction Kit was used to extract genomic DNA from the blood cell samples. From a lookup of the germline V gene, CDR1 and CDR2 are ENHRY and SYGVKD. V and J are truncated by 8 bases and 2 bases respectively, leaving an intervening sequence of 13 bases. Taken from cysteine to phenylalanine, the CDR3 has 13 residues. Just CDR3 DNA is preserved here, 39 bases in frame from base 1.

The method was the immunoSEQ multiplex PCR assay. A mixture of 60 forward primers for TCR Vbeta segments and 13 reverse primers for TCR Jbeta segments was used in the multiplex PCR. The CDR3 region of rearranged TCR beta genes was amplified from genomic DNA by a multiplex PCR assay. Amplified TCR beta libraries were sequenced as 87-base-pair reads on the Illumina HiSeq System. As for the authors' bioinformatics: A later analysis counted about 80 million unique TCR beta chains across the 550 to 700 repertoires, and 9 million to 14 million of these chains were shared by at least two donors. Raw reads were error-corrected and collapsed into unique sequences with a nearest-neighbor algorithm that merged closely related sequences to remove PCR and sequencing errors. V, D and J gene segments were assigned by aligning CDR3 sequences to IMGT reference sequences. For a sequence to be retained, at least a six-nucleotide match to both a V gene segment and a J gene segment was required. A rearrangement counted as productive if the CDR3 had no stop codons and remained in frame with V and J, and every other rearrangement counted as non-productive. CDR3 was defined by IMGT convention, running from the second conserved V-encoded cysteine to the conserved J-encoded phenylalanine. The earlier analysis of roughly 590 of the donors excluded any sequence lacking an unambiguous match to a single V gene segment. In an earlier analysis of some 590 of the donors, a V segment was called functional when productive rearrangements were above 56.7%, and segregating when the standard deviation between donors exceeded 5%. A statistical classification framework was built to diagnose cytomegalovirus status from the catalog of TCR beta chain sequences. V and J gene assignment, in a later analysis, came from comparing TCR nucleotide sequences with IMGT/GENE-DB human TR gene sequences. Using the TCRdist pipeline, a later analysis assigned CDR3 sequences along with most-parsimonious VDJ recombination scenarios. In a later analysis, every TCR beta chain was defined by the combination of its CDR3 amino acid sequence and its V-gene family, and reads without a unique V-gene family were dropped. To address suspected cross-contamination and a sequencing artifact, a later analysis removed 592 highly shared, low-generation-probability nucleotide sequences. For each public chain, a later analysis derived a clonal expansion index from normalized ranks of inferred template counts within each repertoire. Generation probabilities in a later analysis came from a VDJ recombination model fitted to out-of-frame rearrangements, and those results were checked against IGoR. In a later analysis, TCR-TCR, TCR-HLA and TCR-CMV co-occurrence was scored with hypergeometric tests, and a repertoire-size bias correction was applied to TCR pairs. False discovery rates were estimated in a later analysis by permuting HLA or CMV assignments 20 times. A later analysis grouped co-occurring TCRs with DBSCAN, adding TCRdist sequence similarity when clustering within HLA-allele-positive subsets. For co-occurrence clustering, repertoires with fewer than 30,000 or more than 120,000 public chains were excluded, along with 5 or 6 repertoires with anomalous nucleotide sharing. Imported from immuneACCESS, the table was reduced by TCRdb to in-frame sequences with V and J called. These copies leave out some clones; in studies compared against another copy, an unresolved V gene accounts for under half, and the cause of the remainder is not known. V and J calls and clone size come straight from that table; D and trimming were deduced from the DNA. The sample table holds about 100,000 clones, of which roughly 82% were seen once. More than 1% of the sample comes from the top ten.

This sample was taken from a study of cytomegalovirus exposure and HLA in healthy donors listed by TCRdb under 2017. At the level of the whole study: In an earlier analysis of around 540 of the donors, about 260 Gb of sequence data and 90 million to 120 million unique TCR beta sequences from roughly 180 million T cells were reported. In an earlier analysis of roughly 580 of the donors, high-throughput TCR beta sequencing was used to judge whether each TCR beta V gene segment behaved as functional or pseudogenic. The later analysis used no new phenotypic data to find candidate immune exposures, relying instead on TCR beta sequences and their occurrence across donors. HLA typing covered class I and class II loci at four-digit resolution. A later genetic analysis used genome-wide SNP genotypes for about 60% of the roughly 700 donors, treating that subset as a discovery cohort. Typing coverage varied by locus: roughly 629-640 donors for A, B, C, DRB1 and DQB1; approximately 520 for DQA1; 606 for DPA1; approximately 490 for DPB1. Every repertoire in the discovery cohort had been generated on one and the same sequencing platform. Of the roughly 400 genotyped donors, about 80% fell in the genetic ancestry cluster associated with self-reported Caucasian donors. Besides the first cohort of roughly 700 subjects, a separate validation cohort made up of roughly 120 different subjects was used. Donor age, sex, ethnicity and CMV serostatus were collected together with the repertoire data. A handful of DR-DQ haplotypes were handled as single units for association and clustering because linkage in the cohort was strong. On average, around 200,000 unique TCR beta nucleotide sequences were sequenced per donor among some 420 genotyped donors of the cohort, with 15% to 20% of those sequences being non-productive. A later analysis re-examined previously published TCR beta repertoires from more than 600 donors and added high-resolution HLA genotyping to investigate patterns of TCR occurrence. About 280 gigabases of sequencing data and 78 million or so unique TCR sequences were included in an early release covering 500 to 750 HLA-typed donors. The study combined high-throughput TCR immunosequencing, statistical association of individual TCRs with disease status, and machine learning to predict cytomegalovirus infection status. The study aimed to test whether cataloging public T cell receptors could reveal signatures of past pathogen exposure. The study profiled the T cell repertoires of approximately 700 subjects by immunosequencing and related them to cytomegalovirus serostatus.

Overall study outcomes, separate from this receptor: Specific HLA alleles were associated with 15,000 to 20,000 TCR beta sequences at a false discovery rate of 0.05 in a later analysis. Immune exposure information for the cohort was limited to CMV serostatus. Across donors, most TCR sequences were observed very rarely, whereas some public TCRs were present in many individuals. The classifier was reported to diagnose cytomegalovirus status with high specificity and sensitivity in both the original cohort and the validation cohort. A further reported finding was that TCR beta sequences accurately predicted the HLA-A and HLA-B alleles for most subjects in the first cohort. Linkage disequilibrium might explain the correlated functional status among segregating V segments, but an unknown experimental factor could not be ruled out. In the study, about 150 TCR beta chains were listed as associated with cytomegalovirus. According to a later analysis, most CMV-associated TCR beta chains appeared to be HLA-restricted, and the HLA associations seemed to be driven largely by CMV exposure. In a later analysis, TCR association rates were found to vary across HLA loci, with the most associated TCRs seen for DRB1 alleles and the fewest for HLA-C alleles. The authors suggested that the approach could potentially be extended to other disease states and immunological phenotypes. Because HLA typing was missing for some donors at each locus, association tests included only the typed subset. In an earlier analysis of some 540 of the donors, most TCR beta V segments appeared in productive rearrangements about 87% or about 30% of the time, broadly matching IMGT annotations. The cohort was sequenced for TCR beta chains only, and without alpha or paired-chain data the features that could be detected were limited. A cluster of highly shared sequence variants was judged likely to represent a technical artifact of the sequencing pipeline. V-gene and J-gene trimming of TCR beta chains was associated with a missense DCLRE1C variant in a later genetic analysis, and the association was replicated in an independent cohort. When HLA alleles, especially DR and DQ, strongly co-occurred, attributing TCR associations to individual alleles was difficult. Some IMGT-functional V segments, including TRBV6-2 and TRBV6-3, could not be told apart with the 87-base-pair reads, so those segments were excluded. In vitro tests confirmed that a few of the cytomegalovirus-associated TCR beta chains recognize cytomegalovirus antigens. Sequencing depth was assumed to be roughly uniform across donors in the presence/absence analyses, though that assumption may not hold. About 17 rarely observed V segments, including chromosome 9 orphons, were excluded from the earlier analysis of a few hundred of the donors because counts were too low. In a later genetic analysis, fewer N-insertions in productive TCRs were reported among donors in an Asian-associated ancestry cluster than the 666-donor mean. Several of the top co-occurrence clusters appeared to be linked to parvovirus B19, influenza, CMV and Epstein-Barr virus, according to a later analysis. Compared with equally common non-associated chains, HLA-associated TCR beta chains in a later analysis were more clonally expanded and had lower generation probabilities.

The receptor comes from a woman younger than 30 in good health and CMV-seronegative. Recombination joined TRBV10-3 with TRBJ2-7; the D segment could be TRBD1, given 6 matching bases. Sequenced input: PBMCs. CDR3 region: CAIGRGEAYEQYF. The nucleotides read TGTGCCATCGGCAGGGGCGAGGCCTACGAGCAGTACTTC.